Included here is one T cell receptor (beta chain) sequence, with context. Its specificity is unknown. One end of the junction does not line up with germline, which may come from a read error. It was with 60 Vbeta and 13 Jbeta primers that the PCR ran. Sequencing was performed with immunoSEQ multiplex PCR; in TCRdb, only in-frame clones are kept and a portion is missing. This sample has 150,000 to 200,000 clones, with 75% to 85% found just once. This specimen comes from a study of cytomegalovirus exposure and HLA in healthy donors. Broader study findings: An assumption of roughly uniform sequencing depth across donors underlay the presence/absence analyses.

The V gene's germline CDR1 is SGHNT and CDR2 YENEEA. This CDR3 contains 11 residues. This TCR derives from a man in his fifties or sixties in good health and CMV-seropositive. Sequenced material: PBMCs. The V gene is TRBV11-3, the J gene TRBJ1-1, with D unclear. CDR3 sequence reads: CASSLNSEAFF. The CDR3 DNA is TGTGCCAGCAGCTTAAACAGTGAAGCTTTCTTT.